A selection of T cell receptor beta chains follows, all from one sample in a study of blood T cells in healthy people across ages. Using its own MiXCR run on the 5' RACE reads, TCRdb lists one record per CDR3 protein. The sample records approximately 800,000 distinct CDR3 sequences, around a quarter being singletons. The same sample was also studied in work on T cells of mothers and their children.

The specimen was blood. All receptors derive from a boy between 10 and 17 years old in good health. The CDR3 runs from the conserved cysteine through the conserved F or W. The order of the fields is D gene, CDR3 length, clone size, J gene, V gene, CDR3 DNA, CDR3 protein. A D gene is named only where the DNA matches it firmly. Size is omitted from some rows. Given values are once, few, many or a class for expanded clones.

>TRBD1|11|few|TRBJ2-1|TRBV24-1
TGTGCCACAGGGACAGCCATTGAGCAGTTCTTC
CATGTAIEQFF
>-|13|-|TRBJ2-5|TRBV20-1
TGCAGTGCTCCTCGGGATCGCCAAGAGACCCAGTACTTC
CSAPRDRQETQYF
>-|16|-|TRBJ1-5|TRBV4-3
TGCGCCAGCAGCCAAGATTTCGGGTATAGCAATCAGCCCCAGCATTTT
CASSQDFGYSNQPQHF
>-|15|-|TRBJ1-3|TRBV7-2
TGTGCCAGCAGCCCCTACAGAGGCGGAGGAAACACCATATATTTT
CASSPYRGGGNTIYF
>-|15|-|TRBJ1-1|TRBV30
TGTGCCTGGAGTGGGGATCCAGGCTCTACTACTGAAGCTTTCTTT
CAWSGDPGSTTEAFF
>-|15|-|TRBJ1-4|TRBV15
TGTGCCACCAGCAGAGATGAGGGGGGACGTGAAAAACTGTTTTTT
CATSRDEGGREKLFF
>-|13|-|TRBJ2-7|TRBV10-3
TGTGCCATCAGTGAGGGCAGCCCCTACGAGCAGTACTTC
CAISEGSPYEQYF
>TRBD1|15|-|TRBJ1-6|TRBV18
TGTGCCAGCTCGCCGGACAGGACTAATAATTCACCCCTCCACTTT
CASSPDRTNNSPLHF
>-|15|-|TRBJ1-4|TRBV9
TGTGCCAGCAGCGTGAGGGACACGGGAGATGAAAAACTGTTTTTT
CASSVRDTGDEKLFF
>-|14|-|TRBJ2-3|TRBV27
TGTGCCAGCAGTTTGGGACATCCCACAGATACGCAGTATTTT
CASSLGHPTDTQYF
>-|14|-|TRBJ2-7|TRBV5-1
TGCGCCAGCAGCTCCTCAGGGGCTGTCTACGAGCAGTACTTC
CASSSSGAVYEQYF
>-|14|many|TRBJ1-4|TRBV28
TGTGCCAGTCGGGCCTCTTCTAAGGTAGAAAAACTGTTTTTT
CASRASSKVEKLFF
>-|15|-|TRBJ1-3|TRBV7-9
TGTGCCAGCAGCTACCAGGACACGCGAGGGAACACCATATATTTT
CASSYQDTRGNTIYF
>-|16|few|TRBJ2-1|TRBV4-3
TGCGCCAGCAGCCAAGATCTTCTACAGGGAGGCAATGAGCAGTTCTTC
CASSQDLLQGGNEQFF
>-|11|-|TRBJ1-3|TRBV7-6
TGTGCCAGCAGCGATGGTAACACCATATATTTT
CASSDGNTIYF
>-|16|-|TRBJ2-2|TRBV20-1
TGCAGTGCTAGGGAGAGGGGAGGCGCGAACACCGGGGAGCTGTTTTTT
CSARERGGANTGELFF
>-|15|few|TRBJ2-7|TRBV11-2
TGTGCCAGCAGCTTAGAGGGAGGAAAAGGAATCGAGCAGTACTTC
CASSLEGGKGIEQYF
>TRBD1|16|many|TRBJ2-7|TRBV27
TGTGCCAGCAGTGGAAAACGACAGGGGTTCCCCTACGAGCAGTACTTC
CASSGKRQGFPYEQYF
>TRBD2|18|-|TRBJ2-3|TRBV5-1
TGCGCCAGCAGCTTGGAGGCGGTGGTAGCGGGAGGAACCGATACGCAGTATTTT
CASSLEAVVAGGTDTQYF
>TRBD2|16|-|TRBJ2-1|TRBV24-1
TGTGCCACCAGTGACCTGACTAGCGGGGGGTACAATGAGCAGTTCTTC
CATSDLTSGGYNEQFF
>TRBD2|15|-|TRBJ2-2|TRBV6-2/TRBV6-3
TGTGCCAGCAATAGACTAGCGGGAGTAACCGGGGAGCTGTTTTTT
CASNRLAGVTGELFF
>TRBD1|16|-|TRBJ1-1|TRBV4-2
TGTGCCAGCAGCCAGGGACGACAGGGGTATAAACCTGAAGCTTTCTTT
CASSQGRQGYKPEAFF
>-|16|-|TRBJ2-1|TRBV7-2
TGTGCCAGCAGCCCTCGGGGGACACTATCCTACAATGAGCAGTTCTTC
CASSPRGTLSYNEQFF
>-|13|-|TRBJ2-3|TRBV30
TGTGCCTGGATCAGGGAAAACACAGATACGCAGTATTTT
CAWIRENTDTQYF
>-|15|few|TRBJ2-3|TRBV9
TGTGCCAGCAGCGTAGCTCAGGAATCGGAAGATACGCAGTATTTT
CASSVAQESEDTQYF
>-|15|few|TRBJ2-1|TRBV5-1
TGCGCCAGCAGCTTGGGTTTCACAGCCTACAATGAGCAGTTCTTC
CASSLGFTAYNEQFF
>TRBD1|14|few|TRBJ2-3|TRBV5-1
TGCGCCAGCACAACGGGACAGGTACAGGATACGCAGTATTTT
CASTTGQVQDTQYF
>-|13|many|TRBJ1-2|TRBV4-2
TGTGCCAGCAGCCAAGAAGGCCTCTATGGCTACACCTTC
CASSQEGLYGYTF
>TRBD2|15|-|TRBJ2-7|TRBV12-3/TRBV12-4
TGTGCCAGCAGTAGAAGCGGGAGGACCACCTACGTGCAGTACTTC
CASSRSGRTTYVQYF
>-|11|-|TRBJ2-3|TRBV27
TGTGCCAGCAGTTCCGACCGGGACTCCTTTTTT
CASSSDRDSFF
>TRBD1|16|few|TRBJ2-1|TRBV15
TGTGCCACCAGCAGAGTTGGTTTGCGGGGGACAGGGGAGCAGTTCTTC
CATSRVGLRGTGEQFF
>TRBD1|14|-|TRBJ2-3|TRBV28
TGTGCCAGCAGTCCGACAGGGACCAGGGATACGCAGTATTTT
CASSPTGTRDTQYF
>-|13|few|TRBJ1-1|TRBV6-2/TRBV6-3
TGTGCCAGCGGACGACGACCGGGGACTGAAGCTTTCTTT
CASGRRPGTEAFF
>TRBD1|16|-|TRBJ2-5|TRBV5-1
TGCGCCACCAGGGATCCCCTCGGACAGGCCCGTGAGACCCAGTACTTC
CATRDPLGQARETQYF
>-|13|-|TRBJ2-1|TRBV7-9
TGTGTCAGCAGCTTAGGTCCTAACAATGAGCAGTTCTTC
CVSSLGPNNEQFF
>TRBD1|13|-|TRBJ2-5|TRBV28
TGTGCCAGCAGCGGAAGGACAGGGGAGACCCAGTACTTC
CASSGRTGETQYF
>-|14|-|TRBJ2-7|TRBV13
TGTGCCAGCAGCTTAGGAGGGGGGGCTCCAGAGCAGTACTTC
CASSLGGGAPEQYF
>TRBD1|15|-|TRBJ1-1|TRBV12-5
TGTGCTAGTGGTCACATGACAGGGATGAACACTGAAGCTTTCTTT
CASGHMTGMNTEAFF
>-|14|many|TRBJ2-7|TRBV7-2
TGTGCCAGCAGCCCCGCCGGATATTCCTACGAGCAGTACTTC
CASSPAGYSYEQYF
>TRBD2|18|-|TRBJ2-1|TRBV7-9
TGTGCCAGCAGCCACATCAAAACTAGCGGGGGGGCCCAGGATGAGCAGTTCTTC
CASSHIKTSGGAQDEQFF
>TRBD2|17|-|TRBJ2-7|TRBV12-3/TRBV12-4
TGTGCCAGCAGTCCAGATATAGCGGGTCCCTCCTTCCACGAGCAGTACTTC
CASSPDIAGPSFHEQYF
>TRBD2|16|-|TRBJ2-5|TRBV5-1
TGCGCCAGCAGCTTAACTAGCGGGGGGACTCAAGAGACCCAGTACTTC
CASSLTSGGTQETQYF
>TRBD2|14|-|TRBJ2-7|TRBV6-2/TRBV6-3
TGCGCCAGCAGGAGACTAGCGGGCCCCTACGAGCAGTACTTC
CASRRLAGPYEQYF
>TRBD2|15|-|TRBJ2-3|TRBV6-5
TGTGCCAGCAGTTCCTATAGCGGGAGTACAGATACGCAGTATTTT
CASSSYSGSTDTQYF
>-|14|-|TRBJ2-7|TRBV28
TGTGCCAGCACTGAAGCCCCGTTCTCCTACGAGCAGTACTTC
CASTEAPFSYEQYF
>TRBD2|18|-|TRBJ2-7|TRBV4-1
TGCGCCAGCAGCTCGCCTCCGACTAGCGGGGGAATCTCCTACGAGCAGTACTTC
CASSSPPTSGGISYEQYF
>TRBD1|16|-|TRBJ2-7|TRBV18
TGTGCCAGCTCGAGTTTACCGGGACAGGGGTCCTACGAGCAGTACTTC
CASSSLPGQGSYEQYF
>-|12|many|TRBJ2-7|TRBV4-1
TGCGCCAGCAGCCAAGAGACCTACGAGCAGTACTTC
CASSQETYEQYF
>-|15|few|TRBJ2-7|TRBV25-1
TGTGCCAGCAGTGAAGGCCCCTGGGGCTCCTACGAGCAGTACTTC
CASSEGPWGSYEQYF
>TRBD2|14|-|TRBJ2-4|TRBV29-1
TGCAGCGTTGGCGCGGGAGGGCCGAAAAACATTCAGTACTTC
CSVGAGGPKNIQYF